This T cell receptor (beta chain) was recorded in a study of T cells in Graves' hyperthyroidism and ophthalmopathy. Study findings and constraints: Most thyroid-expanded clonotypes above 0.001 were also found in blood. Progression to ophthalmopathy was predicted a median of 6.5 months early.

Germline CDR1 and CDR2: LGHDT and YNNKEL (reference sequence). Between the trimmed V and J ends, which lost 4 bases and 5 bases, there was a span of 11 bases. The CDR3 has 13 amino acids. It was at first hyperthyroidism diagnosis, before any ophthalmopathy symptoms, that the blood sample was taken. Regarding this clonotype: The antigen is not known.

Amplification yielded TCR beta CDR3 regions, with RNA transcripts as the source. Researchers ran a first-round RT-PCR on the TCR CDR3 using the HTBI primer set. TCRdb called the multiplex PCR reads again in MiXCR, with one record for every CDR3 protein. Of under 750,000 distinct CDR3 sequences listed, over 15% were seen once; the top ten hold 16%. V and J are TRBV3-1 and TRBJ2-5; D uncertain. The sequence was collected from a woman in her 50s with Graves' hyperthyroidism that later progressed to Graves' ophthalmopathy. The sample was blood. CDR3 nucleotide sequence: TGTGCCAGCAGCCGCGATAGTTACGAGACCCAGTACTTC. It translates to CASSRDSYETQYF.